Detailed here is one TCR beta chain. The data derive from a study of cytomegalovirus exposure and HLA in healthy donors. In the study overall: The early release's HLA-typed donors yielded some 85 million unique TCRs.

There were likely unrecorded immune exposures, though donors were nominally healthy when sampled. The CDR3 totals 15 residues. Germline CDR1 GTSNPN, CDR2 SVGIG (reference sequence). The trim removed 4 bases at V and 6 bases at J, leaving 7 bases unmatched. PCR was performed using 60 Vbeta and 13 Jbeta primers. Clones were read by immunoSEQ multiplex PCR, and TCRdb kept only the in-frame ones, dropping some. The sample has about 31,000 clones, about 86% seen once. The chain recombines TRBV30 with TRBJ2-1, with 12 bases matching TRBD2. Sequencing was carried out using PBMCs. This receptor was taken from a boy younger than 18 in good health and CMV-seronegative. DNA for the CDR3: TGTGCCTGGAAACTAGCGGGGGGCCATGTCAATGAGCAGTTCTTC. Amino acids: CAWKLAGGHVNEQFF.